The TCR beta chain described here comes from a study of blood T cell repertoires in COVID-19. TCRdb's table, derived via immunoSEQ multiplex PCR, lists solely in-frame clones and lacks some. Of 55,000 to 75,000 clones listed, around nine tenths were seen once; the top ten hold around 7.7%. V gave up 8 bases and J gave up 0 bases; unmatched junction bases: 10. CDR1 is GTSNPN, CDR2 SVGIG, per germline (reference sequence). The CDR3 consists of 16 residues. The chain is built from TRBV30 and TRBJ2-1, with 10 positions matching TRBD1. Sequenced sample: peripheral blood. This TCR derives from a human donor with active COVID-19. The donor label of this sample is uncertain. CDR3 in amino acids: CAASGTGVRSYNEQFF. The CDR3 coding sequence is TGTGCCGCCTCCGGGACAGGGGTCCGCTCCTACAATGAGCAGTTCTTC.